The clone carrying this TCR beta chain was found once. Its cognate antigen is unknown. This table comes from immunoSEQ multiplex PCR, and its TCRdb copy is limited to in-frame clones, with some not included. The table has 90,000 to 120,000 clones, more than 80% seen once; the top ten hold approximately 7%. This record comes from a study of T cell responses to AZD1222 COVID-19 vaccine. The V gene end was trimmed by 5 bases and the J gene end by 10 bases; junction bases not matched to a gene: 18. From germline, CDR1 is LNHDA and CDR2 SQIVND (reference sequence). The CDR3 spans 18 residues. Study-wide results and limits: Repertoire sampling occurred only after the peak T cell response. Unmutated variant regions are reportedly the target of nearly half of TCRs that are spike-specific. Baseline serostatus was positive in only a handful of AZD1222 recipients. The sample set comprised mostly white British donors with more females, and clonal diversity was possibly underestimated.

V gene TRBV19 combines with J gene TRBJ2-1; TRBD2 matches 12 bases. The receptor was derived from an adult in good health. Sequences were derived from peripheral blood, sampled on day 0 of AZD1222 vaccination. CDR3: CASSPYPRTSGAAGEQFF. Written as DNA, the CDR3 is TGTGCCAGTAGTCCTTACCCCCGGACTAGCGGGGCGGCCGGCGAGCAGTTCTTC. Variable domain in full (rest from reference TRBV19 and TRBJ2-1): DGGITQSPKYLFRKEGQNVTLSCEQNLNHDAMYWYRQDPGQGLRLIYYSQIVNDFQKGDIAEGYSVSREKKESFPLTVTSAQKNPTAFYLCASSPYPRTSGAAGEQFFGPGTRLTVL.